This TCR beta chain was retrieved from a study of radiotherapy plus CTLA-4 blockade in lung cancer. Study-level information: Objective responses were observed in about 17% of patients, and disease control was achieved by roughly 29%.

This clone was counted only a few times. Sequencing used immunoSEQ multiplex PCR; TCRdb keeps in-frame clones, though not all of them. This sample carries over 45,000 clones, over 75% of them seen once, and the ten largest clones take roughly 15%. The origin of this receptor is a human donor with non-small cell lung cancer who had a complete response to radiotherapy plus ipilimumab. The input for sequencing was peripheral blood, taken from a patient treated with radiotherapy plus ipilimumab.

The CDR3 sequence is CASSSLMGTGKGDTQYF. The CDR3 DNA follows: TGTGCCAGCAGCTCTTTAATGGGGACAGGGAAAGGAGATACGCAGTATTTT. The gene calls are TRBV7-2 and TRBJ2-3; TRBD1 agrees at 9 bases. The CDR3 length is 17 residues. Germline V gene data show CDR1 as SGHTA and CDR2 as FQGNSA. Trimming cost V 4 bases and J 5 bases; bases outside gene matches: 13.